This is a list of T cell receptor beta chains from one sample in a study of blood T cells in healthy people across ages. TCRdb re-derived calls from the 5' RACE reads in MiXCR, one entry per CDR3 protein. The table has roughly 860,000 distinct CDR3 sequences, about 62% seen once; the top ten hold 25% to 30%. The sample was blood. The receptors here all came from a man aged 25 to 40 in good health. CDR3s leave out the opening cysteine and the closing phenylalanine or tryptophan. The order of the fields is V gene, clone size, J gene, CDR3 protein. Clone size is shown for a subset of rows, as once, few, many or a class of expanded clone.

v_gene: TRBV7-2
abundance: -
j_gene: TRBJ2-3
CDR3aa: ASSLVQALITDTQY

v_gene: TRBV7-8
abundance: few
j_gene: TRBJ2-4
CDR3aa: ASSLYTGTGTGVENIQY

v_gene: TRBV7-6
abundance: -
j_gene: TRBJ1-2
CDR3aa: ASSSFRNYGYT

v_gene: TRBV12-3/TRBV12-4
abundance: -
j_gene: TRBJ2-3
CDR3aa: ASSAGTYRRQY

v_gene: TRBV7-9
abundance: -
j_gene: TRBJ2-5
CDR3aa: ASSLGAEWAAKETQY

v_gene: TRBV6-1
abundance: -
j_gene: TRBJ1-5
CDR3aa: ASSEVALQPQH

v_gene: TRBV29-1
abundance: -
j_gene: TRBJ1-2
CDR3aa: SVLNRGAYIGYGYT

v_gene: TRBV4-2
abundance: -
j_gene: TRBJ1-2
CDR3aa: TSSQGAGTYGYT

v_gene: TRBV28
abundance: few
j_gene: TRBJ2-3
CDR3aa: ASGSYHADTQY

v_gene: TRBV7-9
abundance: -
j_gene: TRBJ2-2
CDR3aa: ASSSDRGLYTGELF

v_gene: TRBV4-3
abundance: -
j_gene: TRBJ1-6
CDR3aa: ASSQDRIQAGGKYSPLH

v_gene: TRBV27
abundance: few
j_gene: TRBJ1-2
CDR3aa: ASSFNGLYGYT

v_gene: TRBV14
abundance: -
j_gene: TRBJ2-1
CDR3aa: ASAGPREQF